This T cell receptor beta chain was profiled in a study of memory CD4+ T cells and cytomegalovirus serostatus. Study-level background: Healthy Belgian adult donors included several CMV-positive and 24 CMV-negative people. Overall study results and limits: About 40% of the roughly 160 known CMV-associated TCRbeta sequences appeared in CD4+ memory. Median bootstrapped AUC for CMV status was around 0.95 originally, less than 0.93 US-trained.

Single viable CD3+CD4+CD8-CD45RO+ cells were sorted as the memory CD4+ T cells. On this clone: The antigen is not known. One end of the junction varies from germline; a read error may be responsible.

Germline assignment: CDR1 MGHRA and CDR2 YSYEKL. The CDR3 has 15 amino acids. The protocol was immunoSEQ multiplex PCR, while the TCRdb copy is restricted to in-frame clones and leaves out a portion. The data show approximately 65,000 clones, 77% seen once. The genes are TRBV4-1 and TRBJ1-5; 9 bases are shared with TRBD1. The specimen was memory CD4+ T cells from blood. This TCR came from an adult in good health and CMV-seronegative. As DNA, the CDR3 is TGCGCCAGCAGCCAAGACGAAAGTGGAGGCAGGGACAGGGTTTTT. This translates into CASSQDESGGRDRVF.